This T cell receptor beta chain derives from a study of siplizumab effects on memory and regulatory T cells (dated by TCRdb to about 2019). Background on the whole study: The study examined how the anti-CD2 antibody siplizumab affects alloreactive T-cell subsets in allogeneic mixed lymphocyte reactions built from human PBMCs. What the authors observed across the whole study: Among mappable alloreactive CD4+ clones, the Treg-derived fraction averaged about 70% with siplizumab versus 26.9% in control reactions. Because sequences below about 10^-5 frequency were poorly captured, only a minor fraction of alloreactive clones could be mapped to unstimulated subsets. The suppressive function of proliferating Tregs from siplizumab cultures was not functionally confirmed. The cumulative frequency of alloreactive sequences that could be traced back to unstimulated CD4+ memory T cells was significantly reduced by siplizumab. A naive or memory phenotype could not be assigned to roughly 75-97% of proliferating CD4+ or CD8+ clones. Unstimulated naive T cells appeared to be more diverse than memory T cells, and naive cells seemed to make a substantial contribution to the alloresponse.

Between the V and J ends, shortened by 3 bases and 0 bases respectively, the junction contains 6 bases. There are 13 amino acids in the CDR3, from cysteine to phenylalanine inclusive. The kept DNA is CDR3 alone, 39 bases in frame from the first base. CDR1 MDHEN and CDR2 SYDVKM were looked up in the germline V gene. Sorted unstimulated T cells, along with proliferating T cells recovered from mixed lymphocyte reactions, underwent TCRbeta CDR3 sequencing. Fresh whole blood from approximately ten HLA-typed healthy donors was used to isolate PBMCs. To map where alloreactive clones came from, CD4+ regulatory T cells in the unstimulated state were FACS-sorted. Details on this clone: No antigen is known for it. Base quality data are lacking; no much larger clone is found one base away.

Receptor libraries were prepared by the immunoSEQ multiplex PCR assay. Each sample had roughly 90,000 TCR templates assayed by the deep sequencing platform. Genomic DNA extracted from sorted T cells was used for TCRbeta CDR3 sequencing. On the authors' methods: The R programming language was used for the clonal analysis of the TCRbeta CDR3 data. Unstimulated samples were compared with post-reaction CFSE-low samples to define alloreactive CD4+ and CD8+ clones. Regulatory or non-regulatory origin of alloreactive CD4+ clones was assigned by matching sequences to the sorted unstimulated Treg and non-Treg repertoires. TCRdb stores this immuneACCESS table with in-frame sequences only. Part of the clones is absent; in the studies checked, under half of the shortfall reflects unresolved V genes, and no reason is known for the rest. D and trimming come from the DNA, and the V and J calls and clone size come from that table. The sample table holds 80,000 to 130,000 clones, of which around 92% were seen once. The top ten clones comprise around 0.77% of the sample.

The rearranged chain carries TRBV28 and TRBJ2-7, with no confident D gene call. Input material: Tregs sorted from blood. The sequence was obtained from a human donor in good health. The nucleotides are TGTGCCAGCAGTTTCAGGAGCTCCTACGAGCAGTACTTC. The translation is CASSFRSSYEQYF. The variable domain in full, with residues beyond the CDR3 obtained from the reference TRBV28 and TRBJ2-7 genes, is DVKVTQSSRYLVKRTGEKVFLECVQDMDHENMFWYRQDPGLGLRLIYFSYDVKMKEKGDIPEGYSVSREKKERFSLILESASTNQTSMYLCASSFRSSYEQYFGPGTRLTVT.